One sample yielded the 31 T cell receptor beta chains listed below, sequenced in a study of OX40 agonist ivuxolimab in advanced cancers. Some clones are missing from TCRdb's copy, which holds only in-frame ones; the method was immunoSEQ multiplex PCR. The data hold approximately 69,000 clones, with 88% observed a single time. This sample comprised CD4+ or CD8+ T cells sorted from blood, obtained in a trial of the OX40 agonist ivuxolimab. The receptors here all came from an adult with an advanced solid tumor such as melanoma, head and neck, liver or kidney cancer.

This chain uses TRBV28 with TRBJ1-2, with 7 bases that match TRBD1. The CDR3 is 12 residues long. CDR1 and CDR2 from the germline V gene are MDHEN and SYDVKM. The J segment lost 8 bases and the V segment lost 3 bases, leaving 3 bases of the junction unmatched. The CDR3 DNA reads as TGTGCCAGCAGTTTCAGACAGGGCGGCTACACCTTC. It yields the protein CASSFRQGGYTF.

The CDR3 DNA is TGTGCCACCAGCAGAGGGACCGCATTCGAAACTAATGAAAAACTGTTTTTT. Translating gives CATSRGTAFETNEKLFF. V gene TRBV15 combines with J gene TRBJ1-4; no clear D gene. CDR3 length: 17 residues. V was clipped by 1 base and J by 1 base, with 13 bases between them. Germline V CDR1 and CDR2: LNHNV, YYDKDF (reference sequence).

In nucleotides, the CDR3 is TGTGCCACTAGTTTAGGGGGGGTATACACAGATACGCAGTATTTT. Residues: CATSLGGVYTDTQYF. The chain has TRBV27 and TRBJ2-3; tentative D call: TRBD2 (7 bases). The CDR3 loop spans 15 amino acids. V dropped 10 bases and J dropped 2 bases, with 19 bases sitting between them. Per the germline V gene, CDR1 is MNHEY and CDR2 is SMNVEV (reference sequence).

This chain links TRBV5-1 with TRBJ2-3, with 8 bases aligning to TRBD2. The junction had 2 bases not matched to a gene; V was cut back by 4 bases and J by 1 base. Germline loops: CDR1 SGHRS, CDR2 YFSETQ. This CDR3 contains 14 residues. In DNA form, the CDR3 reads TGCGCCAGCAGCGCGGGGGGTGGCACAGATACGCAGTATTTT. It translates to CASSAGGGTDTQYF.

CDR3 in DNA: TGTGCCAGCAGCGGCGGACAGGGCTCAAGCACAGATACGCAGTATTTT. Protein sequence: CASSGGQGSSTDTQYF. The chain uses TRBV5-5 and TRBJ2-3, with 8 bases identical to TRBD1. The V gene end was trimmed by 4 bases and the J gene end by 0 bases; junction bases not matched to a gene: 7. CDR3 size: 16 residues. Germline CDR1 SGHKS, CDR2 YYEKEE (reference sequence).

CDR3 region: CASSLEARRSSGYTF. The CDR3 nucleotides read TGTGCCAGCAGCTTAGAAGCGCGCAGGTCTTCTGGCTACACCTTC. The gene calls are TRBV7-8 and TRBJ1-2; D remains ambiguous. V was clipped by 1 base and J by 7 bases, with 16 bases between them. Germline assignment: CDR1 SGHVS and CDR2 FQNEAQ. The CDR3 has 15 amino acids.

This clone has a handful of counts. V gene TRBV10-3 combines with J gene TRBJ1-3; 8 bases align to TRBD1. J lost 1 base, V lost 9 bases, and 11 bases had no gene match. The length of the CDR3 is 16 residues. Germline V gives CDR1 ENHRY, CDR2 SYGVKD. CDR3 protein: CAISTGTGLSGNTIYF. The CDR3 DNA is TGTGCCATATCGACCGGGACAGGTCTTTCTGGAAACACCATATATTTT.

In its sample, this clone was seen once. This chain joins TRBV5-1 and TRBJ2-3; D not certain. Trimming cost V 0 bases and J 4 bases, with 12 bases left between them. CDR1 is SGHRS, CDR2 YFSETQ, per germline. The CDR3 consists of 15 residues. The DNA for the CDR3 is TGCGCCAGCAGCTTGGAGGCTCCTAATTCAGATACGCAGTATTTT. As protein: CASSLEAPNSDTQYF.

This chain uses TRBV18 with TRBJ2-5; D may be TRBD2 (6 bases). Germline CDR1 is KGHSH and CDR2 is LQKENI. V was shortened by 0 bases and J by 4 bases, with 9 bases between the two germline ends. CDR3 length equals 14 residues. The CDR3 DNA sequence: TGTGCCAGCTCACCACCACCCGGGAGAGAGACCCAGTACTTC. Translating gives CASSPPPGRETQYF.

The chain has TRBV5-1 and TRBJ2-3, with D unclear. The CDR3 is made up of 14 amino acids. With 8 bases removed from V and 0 bases from J, the gap between germline ends came to 13 bases. Looked up from germline, CDR1 is SGHRS and CDR2 is YFSETQ. The CDR3: CASSRTASTDTQYF. DNA for the CDR3: TGCGCCAGTTCGAGGACGGCTAGCACAGATACGCAGTATTTT.

The chain combines TRBV21-1 with TRBJ2-3; the D call TRBD1 from the table was never checked on the DNA. TRBV21-1 is annotated as a pseudogene. CDR3 size: 18 residues. The CDR3 region has the DNA TGTGCCAGCAGCAAACGCCTGACAGGGGGAAGAAACACAGATACGCAGTATTTT. As protein: CASSKRLTGGRNTDTQYF.

This chain uses TRBV29-1 with TRBJ2-7; D perhaps matches TRBD1 (6 bases). V lost 1 base to trimming and J lost 6 bases, with 10 bases between them. The V gene's germline CDR1 is SQVTM and CDR2 ANQGSEA. CDR3 length: 12 residues. The CDR3 sequence is CSVEADRSEQYF. The CDR3 DNA reads as TGCAGCGTTGAAGCCGACAGGAGCGAGCAGTACTTC.

The V call is TRBV7-2, the J call TRBJ2-3; D may be TRBD1 or TRBD2 (5 bases each). V was cut by 1 base and J by 9 bases, with 17 bases left in between. This CDR3 contains 15 residues. The germline gives CDR1 SGHTA, CDR2 FQGNSA. The CDR3 nucleotides read TGTGCCAGCAGCTTAGTGTTCGGTGGTGGGACGACGCAGTATTTT. This translates into CASSLVFGGGTTQYF. The whole variable domain, filled in from reference TRBV7-2 and TRBJ2-3, reads GAGVSQSPSNKVTEKGKDVELRCDPISGHTALYWYRQSLGQGLEFLIYFQGNSAPDKSGLPSDRFSAERTGGSVSTLTIQRTQQEDSAVYLCASSLVFGGGTTQYFGPGTRLTVL.

The chain carries TRBV29-1 and TRBJ2-7; TRBD2 aligns across 7 bases. The CDR3 has 15 residues. Germline values: CDR1 SQVTM, CDR2 ANQGSEA. The J segment lost 0 bases and the V segment lost 4 bases, leaving 9 bases of the junction unmatched. The chain's CDR3 is CSVARSSGSSYEQYF. In DNA, the CDR3 is TGCAGCGTTGCTCGGTCTAGCGGAAGCTCCTACGAGCAGTACTTC.

This clone was seen a handful of times. This chain uses TRBV6-6 with TRBJ1-1; D gene unclear. Between the trimmed V and J ends, which lost 6 bases and 2 bases, there was a span of 16 bases. This CDR3 has 15 amino acids. Germline CDR1 and CDR2: MNHNY and SVGAGI (reference sequence). Here the CDR3 reads CASSHPHSINTEAFF. The CDR3 DNA is TGTGCCAGCAGCCATCCTCACAGTATCAACACTGAAGCTTTCTTT.

The chain recombines TRBV11-1 with TRBJ2-7; 7 nucleotides match TRBD2. CDR1 and CDR2 from the germline V gene are SGHAT and FQDESV (reference sequence). CDR3 length: 13 residues. V lost 5 bases, J lost 4 bases, and 5 bases stayed unmatched. CDR3 coding DNA: TGTGCCAGCAGCCGCCGGGAGGATTACGAGCAGTACTTC. Translated, it gives CASSRREDYEQYF.

The chain has TRBV6-6 and TRBJ2-3; TRBD2 is a possible D gene (5 bases). Germline CDR1 and CDR2: MNHNY and SVGAGI (reference sequence). The V end was cut by 6 bases, the J end by 4 bases, with 11 bases between. The CDR3 spans 13 residues. The CDR3 is CASSPLGADTQYF. CDR3 DNA: TGTGCCAGCAGCCCTTTGGGAGCAGATACGCAGTATTTT.

The chain employs TRBV7-3 and TRBJ2-5, with 8 nucleotides matching TRBD1. Germline V gene sequence: CDR1 SGHTA, CDR2 FQGTGA. Unmatched junction bases numbered 20, after V lost 6 bases and J lost 5 bases. This CDR3 is built from 18 residues. CDR3 in DNA: TGTGCCAGCAGTAAAATTTCTTTGACAGGGGTATTGGGCGAGACCCAGTACTTC. This gives the protein CASSKISLTGVLGETQYF.

The V call is TRBV13, the J call TRBJ1-1, with 8 positions matching TRBD1. The CDR3 extends over 18 amino acids. The germline V gene has CDR1 PRHDT and CDR2 FYEKMQ (reference sequence). The junction had 17 bases not matched to a gene; V was cut back by 6 bases and J by 2 bases. CDR3 residues: CASSSNPRTGNTNTEAFF. The CDR3, as DNA: TGTGCCAGCAGTTCGAACCCCCGGACAGGGAACACCAACACTGAAGCTTTCTTT.

The CDR3 reads CASSGTGGYYGYTF. DNA of the CDR3: TGTGCCAGCAGCGGGACAGGGGGATACTATGGCTACACCTTC. The J gene is TRBJ1-2, the V gene TRBV9, with 10 bases identical to TRBD1. This CDR3 has 14 residues. Germline CDR1 and CDR2: SGDLS and YYNGEE. V shed 3 bases and J 3 bases; nucleotides not matched to a gene: 2.

This chain links TRBV27 with TRBJ1-5, with a possible D match to TRBD1 (5 bases). Germline assignment: CDR1 MNHEY and CDR2 SMNVEV (reference sequence). The CDR3 consists of 14 residues. Deletions cut 4 bases from V and 5 bases from J, with 12 bases between. The CDR3 DNA reads as TGTGCCAGCAGTTCAGGGACGTACGATCAGCCCCAGCATTTT. Amino acids: CASSSGTYDQPQHF.

V is TRBV7-8 and J is TRBJ2-7; no reliable D call. The V end lost 1 base, the J end lost 9 bases, and 19 bases lay between the germline ends. CDR3 length equals 15 residues. CDR1 and CDR2 (germline): SGHVS, FQNEAQ. The CDR3 DNA follows: TGTGCCAGCAGCTTAGTGTCAGGATCAGCTTTAGTGCAGTACTTC. It yields the protein CASSLVSGSALVQYF.

This clone was detected only once. The chain is built from TRBV2 and TRBJ1-2; D is uncertain. V was pared by 4 bases and J by 2 bases, with 11 bases between. Germline CDR1 is SNHLY and CDR2 is FYNNEI. The CDR3 is 14 amino acids. The CDR3 region has the DNA TGTGCCAGCAGTGCAAGCCGGGAAAACTATGGCTACACCTTC. Amino acid sequence: CASSASRENYGYTF.

V usage is TRBV9 and J usage is TRBJ2-1, with 13 positions matching TRBD2. CDR3 length equals 17 residues. Germline assignment: CDR1 SGDLS and CDR2 YYNGEE. The ends lost 1 base at V and 7 bases at J; junction bases unmatched: 8. The CDR3 DNA sequence: TGTGCCAGCAGCGTACGAGGGGGACTAGCGGGAACGAATGAGCAGTTCTTC. Residues: CASSVRGGLAGTNEQFF. The full variable domain, its missing parts supplied by reference TRBV9 and TRBJ2-1, is DSGVTQTPKHLITATGQRVTLRCSPRSGDLSVYWYQQSLDQGLQFLIQYYNGEERAKGNILERFSAQQFPDLHSELNLSSLELGDSALYFCASSVRGGLAGTNEQFFGPGTRLTVL.

This chain's CDR3 is CASSHPGSHTEAFF. The DNA of the CDR3 is TGTGCCAGCTCCCATCCGGGGTCGCACACTGAAGCTTTCTTT. J is TRBJ1-1 and V is TRBV27; the D is unclear. Germline assignment: CDR1 MNHEY and CDR2 SMNVEV (reference sequence). CDR3 length equals 14 residues. V gave up 8 bases and J gave up 3 bases, with 16 bases separating them.

This rearrangement joins TRBV6-6 to TRBJ1-5, with 7 bases that match TRBD1. Trimming cost V 7 bases and J 2 bases; bases outside gene matches: 8. Germline loops: CDR1 MNHNY, CDR2 SVGAGI (reference sequence). CDR3 size: 15 residues. The CDR3 spells CASNPDRRGNQPQHF. The CDR3 DNA reads as TGTGCCAGCAATCCGGACAGGCGGGGCAATCAGCCCCAGCATTTT.

This clone was observed a few times. The chain has TRBV5-6 and TRBJ1-4; D is undetermined. The V end lost 0 bases, the J end lost 7 bases, and 16 bases lay between the germline ends. Germline V gene data show CDR1 as SGHDT and CDR2 as YYEEEE. This CDR3 is built from 16 residues. In nucleotides, the CDR3 is TGTGCCAGCAGCTTGGCCGGTGATAGGGAGAGTGAAAAACTGTTTTTT. Translating it yields CASSLAGDRESEKLFF.

In the case of this clone: This sample also contains other DNA sequences that code for the same CDR3. The rearrangement joins TRBV11-1 to TRBJ2-7, with D uncertain. Germline values: CDR1 SGHAT, CDR2 FQDESV (reference sequence). V lost 5 bases, J lost 3 bases, and 8 bases lay in between. The CDR3 contains 12 residues. CDR3 residues: CASSPRSYEQYF. In DNA form, the CDR3 reads TGTGCCAGCAGCCCCCGGAGCTACGAGCAGTACTTC.

The chain joins TRBV2 to TRBJ1-5; D might be TRBD1 (6 bases). Germline-derived CDR1 and CDR2 are SNHLY and FYNNEI. CDR3 length equals 15 residues. V was clipped by 6 bases and J by 2 bases, with 14 bases between them. In DNA form, the CDR3 reads TGTGCCAGCAGGCCCGAACAGGGTCGCAATCAGCCCCAGCATTTT. This codes for CASRPEQGRNQPQHF.

The CDR3 here is CASSLQASSDRVTF. CDR3 sequence (DNA): TGTGCCAGCAGCTTACAGGCCTCGTCGGACAGGGTGACCTTC. The chain uses TRBV7-8 and TRBJ1-2, with 8 bases matching TRBD1. V shed 2 bases, J shed 14 bases, and the junction held 13 bases outside the gene matches. Looked up from germline, CDR1 is SGHVS and CDR2 is FQNEAQ. This CDR3 spans 14 amino acids.

The rearrangement links TRBV15 to TRBJ2-2; D ambiguous. Germline values: CDR1 LNHNV, CDR2 YYDKDF (reference sequence). This CDR3 is 15 amino acids long. V lost 2 bases, J lost 1 base, and 8 bases lay in between. The CDR3, as DNA: TGTGCCACCAGCAGACCCCTTAAGAACACCGGGGAGCTGTTTTTT. Translated: CATSRPLKNTGELFF.